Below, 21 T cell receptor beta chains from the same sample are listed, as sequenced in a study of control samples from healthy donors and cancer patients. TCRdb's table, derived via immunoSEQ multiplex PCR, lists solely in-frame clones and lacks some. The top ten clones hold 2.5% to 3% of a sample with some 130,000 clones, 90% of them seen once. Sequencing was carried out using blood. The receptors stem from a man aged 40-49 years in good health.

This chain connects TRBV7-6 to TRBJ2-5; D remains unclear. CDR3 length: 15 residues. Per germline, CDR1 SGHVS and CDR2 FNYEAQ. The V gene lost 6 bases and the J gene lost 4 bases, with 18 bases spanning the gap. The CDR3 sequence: CASSLSHPPRETQYF. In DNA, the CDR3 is TGTGCCAGCAGTCTTAGCCATCCCCCACGAGAGACCCAGTACTTC.

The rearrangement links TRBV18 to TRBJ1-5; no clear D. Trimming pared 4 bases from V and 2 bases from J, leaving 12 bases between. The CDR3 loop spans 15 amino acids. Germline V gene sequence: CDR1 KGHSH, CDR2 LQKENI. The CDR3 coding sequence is TGTGCCAGCTCACTAGGACCGCAGGGCAATCAGCCCCAGCATTTT. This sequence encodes CASSLGPQGNQPQHF.

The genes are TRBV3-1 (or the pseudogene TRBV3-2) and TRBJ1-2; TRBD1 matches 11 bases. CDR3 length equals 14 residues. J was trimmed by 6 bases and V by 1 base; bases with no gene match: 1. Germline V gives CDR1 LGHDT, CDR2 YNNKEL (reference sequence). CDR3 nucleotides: TGTGCCAGCAGCCAAGGGACAGGGGGCAATGGCTACACCTTC. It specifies CASSQGTGGNGYTF.

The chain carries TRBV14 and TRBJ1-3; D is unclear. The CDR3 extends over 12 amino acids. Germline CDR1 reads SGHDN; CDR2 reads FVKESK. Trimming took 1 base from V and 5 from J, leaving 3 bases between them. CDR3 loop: CASSQVRNTIYF. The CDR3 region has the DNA TGTGCCAGCAGCCAAGTTCGAAACACCATATATTTT.

CDR3 region: CASSPGTGGRETQYF. The DNA of the CDR3 is TGCGCCAGCAGCCCCGGGACAGGGGGCCGAGAGACCCAGTACTTC. This chain joins TRBV5-1 and TRBJ2-5; TRBD1 matches 12 bases. J gave up 4 bases and V 4 bases, and 5 bases lay outside the gene matches. This CDR3 has 15 amino acids. CDR1 SGHRS and CDR2 YFSETQ come from the germline V gene.

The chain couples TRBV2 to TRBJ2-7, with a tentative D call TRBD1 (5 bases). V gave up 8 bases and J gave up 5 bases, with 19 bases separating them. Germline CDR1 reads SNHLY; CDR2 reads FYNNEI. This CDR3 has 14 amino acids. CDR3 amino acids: CASDGGSGPNEQYF. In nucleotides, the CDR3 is TGTGCCAGCGACGGTGGCTCAGGGCCCAACGAGCAGTACTTC.

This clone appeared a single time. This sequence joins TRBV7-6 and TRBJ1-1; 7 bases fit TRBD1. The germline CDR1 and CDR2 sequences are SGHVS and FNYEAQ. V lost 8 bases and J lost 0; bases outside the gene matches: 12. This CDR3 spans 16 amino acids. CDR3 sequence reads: CASVPRQGGLNTEAFF. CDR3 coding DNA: TGTGCCAGCGTCCCGAGGCAGGGGGGCCTGAACACTGAAGCTTTCTTT.

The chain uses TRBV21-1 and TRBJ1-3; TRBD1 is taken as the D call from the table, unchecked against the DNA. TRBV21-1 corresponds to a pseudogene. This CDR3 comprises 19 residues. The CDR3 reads CASSKEEGRDRGPGNTIYF. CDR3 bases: TGTGCCAGCAGCAAAGAAGAGGGTAGGGACAGGGGGCCAGGAAACACCATATATTTT.

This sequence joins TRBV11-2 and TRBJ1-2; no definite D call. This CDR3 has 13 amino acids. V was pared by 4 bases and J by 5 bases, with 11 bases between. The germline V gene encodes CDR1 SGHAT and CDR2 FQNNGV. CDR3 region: CASSSGPGYGYTF. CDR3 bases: TGTGCCAGCAGCTCCGGGCCGGGGTATGGCTACACCTTC.

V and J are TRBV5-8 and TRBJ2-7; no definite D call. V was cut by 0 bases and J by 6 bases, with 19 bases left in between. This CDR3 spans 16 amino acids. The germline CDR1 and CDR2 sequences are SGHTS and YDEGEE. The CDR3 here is CASSLGVDHSAFEQYF. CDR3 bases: TGTGCCAGCAGCTTGGGTGTCGACCACTCGGCGTTCGAGCAGTACTTC.

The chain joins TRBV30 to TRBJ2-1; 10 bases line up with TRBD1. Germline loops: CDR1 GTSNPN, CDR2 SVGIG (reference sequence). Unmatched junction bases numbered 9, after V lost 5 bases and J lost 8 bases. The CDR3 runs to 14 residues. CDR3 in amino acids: CAWVGTGERHEQFF. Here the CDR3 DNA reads TGTGCCTGGGTCGGGACAGGGGAAAGACATGAGCAGTTCTTC.

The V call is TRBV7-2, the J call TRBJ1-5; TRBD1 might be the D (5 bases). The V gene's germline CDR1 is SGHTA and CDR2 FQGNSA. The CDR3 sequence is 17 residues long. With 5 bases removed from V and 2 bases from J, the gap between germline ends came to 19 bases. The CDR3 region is CASSEPGTLIGNQPQHF. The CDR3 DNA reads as TGTGCCAGCAGCGAACCCGGGACCCTTATCGGCAATCAGCCCCAGCATTTT. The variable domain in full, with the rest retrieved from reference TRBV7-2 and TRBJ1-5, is GAGVSQSPSNKVTEKGKDVELRCDPISGHTALYWYRQSLGQGLEFLIYFQGNSAPDKSGLPSDRFSAERTGGSVSTLTIQRTQQEDSAVYLCASSEPGTLIGNQPQHFGDGTRLSIL.

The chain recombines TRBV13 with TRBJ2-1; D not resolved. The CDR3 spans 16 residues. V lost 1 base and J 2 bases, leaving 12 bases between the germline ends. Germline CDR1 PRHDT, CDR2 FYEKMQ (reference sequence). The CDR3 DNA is TGTGCCAGCAGCTTAGATGTTAGCTTCCCCTACAATGAGCAGTTCTTC. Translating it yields CASSLDVSFPYNEQFF.

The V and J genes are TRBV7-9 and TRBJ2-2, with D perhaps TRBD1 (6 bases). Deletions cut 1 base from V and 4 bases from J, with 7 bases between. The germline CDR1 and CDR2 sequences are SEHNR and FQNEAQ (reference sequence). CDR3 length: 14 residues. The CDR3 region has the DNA TGTGCCAGCAGCTTAGACAGGGTCACCGGGGAGCTGTTTTTT. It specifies CASSLDRVTGELFF.

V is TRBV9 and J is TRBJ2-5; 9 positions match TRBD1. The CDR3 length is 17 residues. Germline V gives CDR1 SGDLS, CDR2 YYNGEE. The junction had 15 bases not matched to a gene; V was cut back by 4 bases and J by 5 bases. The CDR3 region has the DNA TGTGCCAGCAGCCCTAGATTGGGACAGGGTGAATCGGAGACCCAGTACTTC. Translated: CASSPRLGQGESETQYF.

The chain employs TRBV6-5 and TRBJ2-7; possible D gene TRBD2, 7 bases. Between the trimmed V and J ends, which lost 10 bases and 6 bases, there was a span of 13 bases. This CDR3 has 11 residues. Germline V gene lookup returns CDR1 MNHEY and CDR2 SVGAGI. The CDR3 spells CATSRGGEQYF. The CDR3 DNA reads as TGTGCCACCTCTAGGGGGGGCGAGCAGTACTTC.

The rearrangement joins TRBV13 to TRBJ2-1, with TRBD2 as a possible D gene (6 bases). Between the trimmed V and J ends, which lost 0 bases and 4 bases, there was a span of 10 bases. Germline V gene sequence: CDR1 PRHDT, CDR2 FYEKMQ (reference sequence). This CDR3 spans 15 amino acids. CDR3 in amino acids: CASSLGASAYNEQFF. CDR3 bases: TGTGCCAGCAGCTTAGGGGCTAGCGCGTACAATGAGCAGTTCTTC. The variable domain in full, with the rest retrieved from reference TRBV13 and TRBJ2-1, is AAGVIQSPRHLIKEKRETATLKCYPIPRHDTVYWYQQGPGQDPQFLISFYEKMQSDKGSIPDRFSAQQFSDYHSELNMSSLELGDSALYFCASSLGASAYNEQFFGPGTRLTVL.

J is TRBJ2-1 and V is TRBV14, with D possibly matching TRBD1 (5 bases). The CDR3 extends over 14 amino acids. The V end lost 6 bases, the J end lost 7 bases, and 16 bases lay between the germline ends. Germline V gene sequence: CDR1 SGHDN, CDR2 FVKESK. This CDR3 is CASSTGRAPNEQFF. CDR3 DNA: TGTGCCAGCAGTACGGGCAGGGCTCCGAATGAGCAGTTCTTC. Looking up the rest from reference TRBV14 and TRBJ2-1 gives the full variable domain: EAGVTQFPSHSVIEKGQTVTLRCDPISGHDNLYWYRRVMGKEIKFLLHFVKESKQDESGMPNNRFLAERTGGTYSTLKVQPAELEDSGVYFCASSTGRAPNEQFFGPGTRLTVL.

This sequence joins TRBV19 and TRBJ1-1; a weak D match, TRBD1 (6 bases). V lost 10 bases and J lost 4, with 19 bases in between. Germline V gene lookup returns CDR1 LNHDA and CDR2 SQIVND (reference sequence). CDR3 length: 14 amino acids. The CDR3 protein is CATETDRGGTEAFF. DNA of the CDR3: TGTGCCACCGAAACAGACAGAGGGGGCACTGAAGCTTTCTTT.

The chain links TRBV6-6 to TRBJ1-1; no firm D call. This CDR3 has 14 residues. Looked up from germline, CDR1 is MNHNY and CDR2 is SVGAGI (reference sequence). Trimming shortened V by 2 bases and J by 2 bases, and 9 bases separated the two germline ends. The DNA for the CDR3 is TGTGCCAGCAGTTACGCCGCCGCTAACACTGAAGCTTTCTTT. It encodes CASSYAAANTEAFF.

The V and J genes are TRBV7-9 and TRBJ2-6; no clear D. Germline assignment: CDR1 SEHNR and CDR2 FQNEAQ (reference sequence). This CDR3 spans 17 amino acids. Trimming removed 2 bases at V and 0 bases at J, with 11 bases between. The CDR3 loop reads CASSLFLTGSGANVLTF. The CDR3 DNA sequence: TGTGCCAGCAGCTTATTCCTAACGGGCTCTGGGGCCAACGTCCTGACTTTC.